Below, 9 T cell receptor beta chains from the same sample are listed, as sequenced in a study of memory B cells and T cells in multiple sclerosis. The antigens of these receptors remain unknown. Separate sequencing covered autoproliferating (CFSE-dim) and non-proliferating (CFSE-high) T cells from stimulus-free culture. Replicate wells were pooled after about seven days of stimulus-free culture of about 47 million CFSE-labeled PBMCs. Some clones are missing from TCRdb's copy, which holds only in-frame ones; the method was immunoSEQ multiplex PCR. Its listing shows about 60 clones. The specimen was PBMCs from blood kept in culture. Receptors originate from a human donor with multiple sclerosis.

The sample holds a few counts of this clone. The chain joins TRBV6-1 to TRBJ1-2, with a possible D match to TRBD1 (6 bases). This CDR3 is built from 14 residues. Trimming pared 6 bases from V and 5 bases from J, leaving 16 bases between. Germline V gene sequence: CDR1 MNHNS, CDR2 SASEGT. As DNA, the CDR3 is TGTGCCAGCAGCTCTGGGACAAACGCTTATGGCTACACCTTC. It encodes CASSSGTNAYGYTF.

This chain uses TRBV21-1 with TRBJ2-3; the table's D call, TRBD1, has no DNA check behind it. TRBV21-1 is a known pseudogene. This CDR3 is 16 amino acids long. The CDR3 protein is CASSKAGSGTTDTQYF. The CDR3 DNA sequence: TGTGCCAGCAGCAAAGCCGGGTCAGGGACAACAGATACGCAGTATTTT.

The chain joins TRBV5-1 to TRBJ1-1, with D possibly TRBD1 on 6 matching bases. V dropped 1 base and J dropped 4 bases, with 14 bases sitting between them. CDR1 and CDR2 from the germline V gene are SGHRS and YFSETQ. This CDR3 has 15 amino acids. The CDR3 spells CASSLSGGAGTEAFF. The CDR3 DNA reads TGCGCCAGCAGCTTGTCGGGGGGGGCGGGCACTGAAGCTTTCTTT.

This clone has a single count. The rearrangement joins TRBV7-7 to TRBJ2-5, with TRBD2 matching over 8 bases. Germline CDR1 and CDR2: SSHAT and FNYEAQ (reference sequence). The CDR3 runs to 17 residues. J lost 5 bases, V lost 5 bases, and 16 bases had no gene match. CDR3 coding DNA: TGTGCCAGCAGCCCCCGACCCCGTTCGGTAGCGGGGGAGACCCAGTACTTC. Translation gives CASSPRPRSVAGETQYF.

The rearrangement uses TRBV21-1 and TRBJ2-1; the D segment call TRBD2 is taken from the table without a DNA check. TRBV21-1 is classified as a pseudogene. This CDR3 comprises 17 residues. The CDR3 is CASRKVIATPSDNEQFF. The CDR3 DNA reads TGTGCCAGCAGAAAGGTTATAGCTACACCATCCGACAATGAGCAGTTCTTC.

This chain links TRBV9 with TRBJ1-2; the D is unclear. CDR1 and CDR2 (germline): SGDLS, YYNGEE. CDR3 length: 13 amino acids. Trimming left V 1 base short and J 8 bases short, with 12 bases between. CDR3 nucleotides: TGTGCCAGCAGCGTACGCCCGGGAGGCGGCTACACCTTC. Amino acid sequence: CASSVRPGGGYTF.

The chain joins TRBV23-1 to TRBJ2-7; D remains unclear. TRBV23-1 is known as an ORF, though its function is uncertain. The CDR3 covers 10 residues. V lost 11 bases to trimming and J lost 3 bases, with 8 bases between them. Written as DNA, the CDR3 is TGCGCCCTAACGAACTACGAGCAGTACTTC. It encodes CALTNYEQYF.

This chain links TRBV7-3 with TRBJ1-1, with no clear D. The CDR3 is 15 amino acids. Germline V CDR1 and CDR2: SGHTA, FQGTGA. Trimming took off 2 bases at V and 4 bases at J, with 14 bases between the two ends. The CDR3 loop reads CASSLSSGAGTEAFF. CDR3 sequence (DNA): TGTGCCAGCAGCTTATCTTCGGGAGCGGGCACTGAAGCTTTCTTT.

CDR3 bases: TGTGCCAGCAGCATCCACAGGGGTATGAACACTGAAGCTTTCTTT. This sequence encodes CASSIHRGMNTEAFF. The chain joins TRBV11-2 to TRBJ1-1, with 7 nucleotides matching TRBD1. Germline CDR1 and CDR2: SGHAT and FQNNGV. The CDR3 loop spans 15 amino acids. Losses at the gene ends were 5 bases for V and 0 bases for J; bases not matched to a gene: 6.